The clone carrying this T cell receptor beta chain was counted only a few times. The CDR3 covers 16 residues. With V trimmed by 1 base and J by 2 bases, 6 bases remained unmatched. CDR1 and CDR2 (germline): SGHTA, FQGNSA. This sample was taken from a study of blood T cell repertoires in COVID-19. Here immunoSEQ multiplex PCR was the method, and the copy in TCRdb shows in-frame clones only, minus some. The table includes over 200,000 clones, about 87% detected once. Sequencing used peripheral blood. The sequence was obtained from a man aged 55 to 70 who had recovered from COVID-19. The chain uses TRBV7-2 and TRBJ2-7; 9 nucleotides agree with TRBD1. The CDR3 spells CASSLVPGQGAYEQYF. The CDR3 nucleotides are TGTGCCAGCAGCTTAGTCCCGGGACAGGGAGCCTACGAGCAGTACTTC.